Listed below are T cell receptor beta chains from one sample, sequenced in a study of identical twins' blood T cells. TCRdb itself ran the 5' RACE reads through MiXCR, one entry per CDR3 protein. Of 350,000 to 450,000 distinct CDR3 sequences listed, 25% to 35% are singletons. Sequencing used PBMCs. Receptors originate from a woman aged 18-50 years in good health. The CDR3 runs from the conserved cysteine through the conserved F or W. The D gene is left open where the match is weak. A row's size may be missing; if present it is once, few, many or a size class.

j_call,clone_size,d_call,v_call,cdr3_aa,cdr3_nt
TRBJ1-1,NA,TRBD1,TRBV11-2,CASSFTRGRSTEAFF,TGTGCCAGCAGCTTTACCAGGGGGCGATCCACTGAAGCTTTCTTT
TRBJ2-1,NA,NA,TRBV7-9,CASSIVRDEQFF,TGTGCCAGCAGCATCGTACGAGATGAGCAGTTCTTC
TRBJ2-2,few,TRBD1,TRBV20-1,CSAILGTGTGELFF,TGCAGTGCTATTTTAGGGACAGGGACCGGGGAGCTGTTTTTT
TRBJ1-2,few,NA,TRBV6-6,CASSYQRGGYYGYTF,TGTGCCAGCAGCTACCAACGGGGGGGGTATTATGGCTACACCTTC
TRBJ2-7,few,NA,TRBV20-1,CSARTVGYEQYF,TGCAGTGCTAGGACGGTGGGCTACGAGCAGTACTTC
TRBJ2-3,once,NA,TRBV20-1,CSARDPRATDTQYF,TGCAGTGCTAGAGATCCGCGGGCGACAGATACGCAGTATTTT
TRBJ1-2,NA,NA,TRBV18,CASSPNTAAGYGYTF,TGTGCCAGCTCACCCAATACAGCGGCAGGGTATGGCTACACCTTC
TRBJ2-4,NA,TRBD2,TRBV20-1,CSASAASGGDRKNIQYF,TGCAGTGCTAGTGCGGCTAGCGGGGGGGATAGAAAAAACATTCAGTACTTC
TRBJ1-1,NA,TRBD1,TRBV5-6,CASSHYRGPNTEAFF,TGTGCCAGCAGTCATTACAGGGGCCCGAACACTGAAGCTTTCTTT
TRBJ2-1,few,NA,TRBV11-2,CASTLAGSYNEQFF,TGTGCCAGCACCCTCGCAGGATCCTACAATGAGCAGTTCTTC
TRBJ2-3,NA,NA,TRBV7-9,CASSLAQSGPSTDTQYF,TGTGCCAGCAGCTTAGCCCAAAGCGGGCCCAGCACAGATACGCAGTATTTT
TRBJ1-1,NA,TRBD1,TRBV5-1,CASNKQGAQGTEAFF,TGCGCCAGCAACAAACAGGGGGCTCAGGGCACTGAAGCTTTCTTT
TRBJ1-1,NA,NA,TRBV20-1,CSAKKNLNTEAFF,TGCAGTGCTAAAAAAAACCTAAACACTGAAGCTTTCTTT
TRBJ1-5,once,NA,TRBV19,CASTVGNQPQHF,TGTGCCAGTACTGTAGGCAATCAGCCCCAGCATTTT
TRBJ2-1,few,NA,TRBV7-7,CASSLSEYNEQFF,TGTGCCAGCAGCCTCTCTGAGTACAATGAGCAGTTCTTC
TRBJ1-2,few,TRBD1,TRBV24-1,CATSDPGQETGYTF,TGTGCCACCAGTGACCCGGGACAGGAGACGGGCTACACCTTC
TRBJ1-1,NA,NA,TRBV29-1,CSVGWIEATEAFF,TGCAGCGTGGGGTGGATAGAGGCCACTGAAGCTTTCTTT
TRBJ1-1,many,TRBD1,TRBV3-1,CASSQGRGRTEAFF,TGTGCCAGCAGCCAAGGCAGGGGGCGGACTGAAGCTTTCTTT
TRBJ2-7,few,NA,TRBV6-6,CASSYLAGSYEQYF,TGTGCCAGCAGTTACTTGGCAGGGTCCTACGAGCAGTACTTC
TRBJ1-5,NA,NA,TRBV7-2,CASSLSRVLNQPQHF,TGTGCCAGCAGCTTAAGTCGAGTTTTAAATCAGCCCCAGCATTTT
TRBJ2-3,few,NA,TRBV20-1,CSARDTSTDTQYF,TGCAGTGCACGAGATACTAGCACAGATACGCAGTATTTT
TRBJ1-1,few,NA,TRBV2,CASSEVVNTEAFF,TGTGCCAGCAGTGAAGTGGTGAACACTGAAGCTTTCTTT
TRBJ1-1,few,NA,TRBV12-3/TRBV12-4,CASSLPGLSTEAFF,TGTGCCAGCAGTTTACCGGGGTTAAGCACTGAAGCTTTCTTT
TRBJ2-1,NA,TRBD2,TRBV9,CASSVSSSGRNEQFF,TGTGCCAGCAGCGTATCGTCTAGCGGGAGGAATGAGCAGTTCTTC
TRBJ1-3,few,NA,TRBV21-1,CASQHGSSGNTIYF,TGTGCCAGCCAGCATGGGAGCTCTGGAAACACCATATATTTT
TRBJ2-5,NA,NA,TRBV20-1,CSVDGVAQETQYF,TGCAGTGTCGACGGGGTAGCGCAAGAGACCCAGTACTTC
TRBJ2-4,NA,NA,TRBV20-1,CSALQGRGNIQYF,TGCAGTGCTCTACAGGGCCGCGGGAACATTCAGTACTTC
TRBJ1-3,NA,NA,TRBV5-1,CVSSLQGNSGNTIYF,TGCGTCAGCAGTTTGCAGGGGAACTCTGGAAACACCATATATTTT
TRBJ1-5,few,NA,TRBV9,CASSVDDQPQHF,TGTGCCAGCAGCGTAGACGATCAGCCCCAGCATTTT
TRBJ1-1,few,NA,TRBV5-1,CASSLVGLSEAFF,TGCGCCAGCAGCTTGGTGGGGCTATCTGAAGCTTTCTTT
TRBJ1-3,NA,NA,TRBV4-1,CASSQGQFGNTIYF,TGCGCCAGCAGCCAAGGACAGTTCGGAAACACCATATATTTT
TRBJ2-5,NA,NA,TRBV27,CASSSTGLKETQYF,TGTGCCAGCAGTTCAACGGGACTCAAAGAGACCCAGTACTTC
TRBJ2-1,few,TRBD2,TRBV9,CASGEGEQFF,TGTGCCAGCGGGGAGGGTGAGCAGTTCTTC
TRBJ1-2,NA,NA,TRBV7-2,CASSLPLGSHSNYGYTF,TGTGCCAGCAGCTTACCCCTTGGAAGCCACTCTAACTATGGCTACACCTTC
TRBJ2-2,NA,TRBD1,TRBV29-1,CSGQGDTGELFF,TGCAGCGGACAGGGGGACACCGGGGAGCTGTTTTTT
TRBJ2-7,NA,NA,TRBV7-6,CASSLSRDEQYF,TGTGCCAGCAGCCTATCTAGGGACGAGCAGTACTTC
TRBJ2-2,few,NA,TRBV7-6,CASSRGGPRAGELFF,TGTGCCAGCAGCCGAGGAGGGCCAAGGGCCGGGGAGCTGTTTTTT
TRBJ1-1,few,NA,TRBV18,CASSPGGGLGTEAFF,TGTGCCAGCTCACCAGGTGGGGGGCTTGGCACTGAAGCTTTCTTT